The clone carrying this T cell receptor beta chain was seen a few times. In the authors' methods: Amplification of reference gene primers was used by the study to estimate nucleated cell counts. Here immunoSEQ multiplex PCR was the method, and the copy in TCRdb shows in-frame clones only, minus some. V and J calls and clone size come straight from that table; D and trimming were deduced from the DNA. Of fewer than 110,000 clones in the sample, 80% to 85% are singletons; the top ten hold around 4.4%. The CDR3 runs 15 residues. The germline V gene encodes CDR1 SGHRS and CDR2 YFSETQ. V lost 3 bases and J lost 7, with 14 bases in between. The data were taken from a study of blood T cell repertoires in COVID-19. Study context: From the United States, Italy and Spain came samples of acute and convalescent COVID-19. The cDNA or gDNA used as material had been derived from T cells, B-cell-depleted T cells, or PBMCs.

This sequence was found in a man in his 70s with acute or convalescent COVID-19. The sequencing input was peripheral blood. The chain couples TRBV5-1 to TRBJ1-6; maybe TRBD1 (6 bases). CDR3: CASSSVGQLNSPLHF. The CDR3 nucleotides read TGCGCCAGCAGCTCCGTCGGACAGTTGAATTCACCCCTCCACTTT. The full variable domain, its missing parts supplied by reference TRBV5-1 and TRBJ1-6, is KAGVTQTPRYLIKTRGQQVTLSCSPISGHRSVSWYQQTPGQGLQFLFEYFSETQRNKGNFPGRFSGRQFSNSRSEMNVSTLELGDSALYLCASSSVGQLNSPLHFGNGTRLTVT.